This T cell receptor beta chain was observed in a study of cytomegalovirus exposure and HLA in healthy donors. Study-wide context: Most donors, 81% of a few hundred genotyped, fell in the Caucasian-associated ancestry cluster.

Concerning this clone: Its specificity is unknown.

Healthy individuals who donated bone marrow served as the donors. PCR amplification relied on 60 Vbeta primers (plus 13 Jbeta primers). Data came from immunoSEQ multiplex PCR; TCRdb stores just in-frame clones and leaves some out. This sample has around 76,000 clones, with roughly 70% found just once. The CDR3 has 15 residues. Per germline, CDR1 SGHAT and CDR2 FQNNGV. V was clipped by 0 bases and J by 6 bases, with 12 bases between them. Overall study results and limits: Cytomegalovirus association was assigned to about 150 TCR beta chains.

The TCR originated in a woman aged 45-59 years in good health and CMV-seropositive. The V and J genes are TRBV11-2 and TRBJ1-5, with D possibly TRBD1 on 5 matching bases. The sample was PBMCs. The CDR3 region is CASSLDQGSGQPQHF. CDR3 in DNA: TGTGCCAGCAGCTTAGATCAGGGCTCGGGTCAGCCCCAGCATTTT.